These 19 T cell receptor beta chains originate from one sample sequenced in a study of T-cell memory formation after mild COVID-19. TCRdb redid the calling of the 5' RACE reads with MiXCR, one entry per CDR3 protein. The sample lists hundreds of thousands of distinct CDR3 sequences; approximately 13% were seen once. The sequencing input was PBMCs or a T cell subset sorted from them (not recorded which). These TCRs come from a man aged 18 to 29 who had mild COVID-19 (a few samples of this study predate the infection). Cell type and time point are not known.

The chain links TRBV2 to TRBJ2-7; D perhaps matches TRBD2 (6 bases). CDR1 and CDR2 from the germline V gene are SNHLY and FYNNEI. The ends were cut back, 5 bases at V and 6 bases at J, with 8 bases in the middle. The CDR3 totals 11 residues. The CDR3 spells CASSNGGEQYF. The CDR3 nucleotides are TGTGCCAGCAGTAACGGGGGCGAGCAGTACTTC.

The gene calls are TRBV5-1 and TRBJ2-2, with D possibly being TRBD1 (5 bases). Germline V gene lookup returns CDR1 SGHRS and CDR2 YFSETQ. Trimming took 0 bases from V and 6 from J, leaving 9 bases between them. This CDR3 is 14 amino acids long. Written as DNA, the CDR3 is TGCGCCAGCAGCTTGGGGGGCGCATCCGGGGAGCTGTTTTTT. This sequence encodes CASSLGGASGELFF.

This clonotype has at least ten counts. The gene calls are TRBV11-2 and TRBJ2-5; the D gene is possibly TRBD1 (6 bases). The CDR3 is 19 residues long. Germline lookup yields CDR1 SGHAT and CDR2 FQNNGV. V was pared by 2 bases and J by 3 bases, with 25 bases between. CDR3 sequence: CASSLRTVGVRGREETQYF. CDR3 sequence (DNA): TGTGCCAGCAGCTTACGGACCGTAGGGGTCAGGGGCCGCGAAGAGACCCAGTACTTC.

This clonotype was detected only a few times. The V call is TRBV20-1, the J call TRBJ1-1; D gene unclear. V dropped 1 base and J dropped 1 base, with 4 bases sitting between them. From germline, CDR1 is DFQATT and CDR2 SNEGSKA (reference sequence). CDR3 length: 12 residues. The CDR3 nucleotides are TGCAGTGCTAGAGGACAGAACACTGAAGCTTTCTTT. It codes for CSARGQNTEAFF.

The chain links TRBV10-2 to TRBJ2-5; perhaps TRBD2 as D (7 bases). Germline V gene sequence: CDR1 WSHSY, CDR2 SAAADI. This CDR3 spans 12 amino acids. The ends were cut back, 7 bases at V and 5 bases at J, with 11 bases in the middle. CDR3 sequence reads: CASIGGRETQYF. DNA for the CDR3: TGCGCCAGCATCGGGGGGCGGGAGACCCAGTACTTC.

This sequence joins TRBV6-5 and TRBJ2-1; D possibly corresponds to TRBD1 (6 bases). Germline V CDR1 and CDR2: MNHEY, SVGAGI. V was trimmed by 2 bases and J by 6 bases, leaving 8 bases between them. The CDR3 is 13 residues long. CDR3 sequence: CASSYGRGNEQFF. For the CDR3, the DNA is TGTGCCAGCAGTTACGGCAGGGGCAATGAGCAGTTCTTC.

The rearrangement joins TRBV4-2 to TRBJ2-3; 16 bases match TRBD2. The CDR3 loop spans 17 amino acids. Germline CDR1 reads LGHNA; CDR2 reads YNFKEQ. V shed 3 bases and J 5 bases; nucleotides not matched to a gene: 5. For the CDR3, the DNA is TGTGCCAGCAGCCAGGGGACTAGCGGGGGGGCGGAAGATACGCAGTATTTT. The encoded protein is CASSQGTSGGAEDTQYF.

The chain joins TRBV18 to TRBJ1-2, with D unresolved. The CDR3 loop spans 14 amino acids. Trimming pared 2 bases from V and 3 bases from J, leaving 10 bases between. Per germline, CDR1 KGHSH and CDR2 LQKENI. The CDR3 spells CASSPNSVDYGYTF. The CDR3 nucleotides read TGTGCCAGCTCACCAAATTCGGTAGACTATGGCTACACCTTC.

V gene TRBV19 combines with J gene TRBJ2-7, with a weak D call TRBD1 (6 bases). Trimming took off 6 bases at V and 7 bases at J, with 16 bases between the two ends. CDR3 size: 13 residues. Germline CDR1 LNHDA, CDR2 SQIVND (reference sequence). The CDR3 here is CASRKGGPGEQYF. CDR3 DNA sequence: TGTGCCAGTAGGAAAGGGGGTCCGGGGGAGCAGTACTTC.

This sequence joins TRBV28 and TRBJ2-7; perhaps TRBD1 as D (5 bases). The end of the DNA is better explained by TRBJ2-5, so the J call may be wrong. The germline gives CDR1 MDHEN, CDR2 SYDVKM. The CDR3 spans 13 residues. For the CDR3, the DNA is TGTGCCATCACACCAGGGCACCAAGAGACCCAGTACTTC. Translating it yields CAITPGHQETQYF.

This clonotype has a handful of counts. The CDR3 reads CATAEGWQETQYF. As DNA, the CDR3 is TGTGCCACGGCAGAGGGGTGGCAAGAGACCCAGTACTTC. The chain joins TRBV24-1 to TRBJ2-5; the D call may be TRBD1 or TRBD2 (5 bases each). The CDR3 contains 13 residues. Trimming removed 10 bases from V and 2 bases from J, with 13 bases in between. CDR1 is KGHDR and CDR2 is SFDVKD in the germline V gene.

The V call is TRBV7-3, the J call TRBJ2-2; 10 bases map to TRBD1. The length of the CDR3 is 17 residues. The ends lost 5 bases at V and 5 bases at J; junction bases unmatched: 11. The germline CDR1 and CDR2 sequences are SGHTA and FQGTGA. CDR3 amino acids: CASSEYGTGVFTGELFF. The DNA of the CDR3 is TGTGCCAGCAGCGAGTACGGGACAGGGGTTTTTACCGGGGAGCTGTTTTTT.

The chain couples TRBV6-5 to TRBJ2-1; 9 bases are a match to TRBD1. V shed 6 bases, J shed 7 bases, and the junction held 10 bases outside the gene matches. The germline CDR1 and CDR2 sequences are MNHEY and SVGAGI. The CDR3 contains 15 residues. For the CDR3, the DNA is TGTGCCAGCAGAGCCACAGGGGGCGTCCAGAATGAGCAGTTCTTC. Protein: CASRATGGVQNEQFF.

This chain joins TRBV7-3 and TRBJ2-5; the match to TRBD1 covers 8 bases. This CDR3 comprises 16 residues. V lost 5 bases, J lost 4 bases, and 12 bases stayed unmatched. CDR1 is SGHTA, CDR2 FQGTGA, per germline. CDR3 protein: CASSLNPTGAGETQYF. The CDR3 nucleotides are TGTGCCAGCAGCCTAAACCCGACAGGGGCGGGAGAGACCCAGTACTTC.

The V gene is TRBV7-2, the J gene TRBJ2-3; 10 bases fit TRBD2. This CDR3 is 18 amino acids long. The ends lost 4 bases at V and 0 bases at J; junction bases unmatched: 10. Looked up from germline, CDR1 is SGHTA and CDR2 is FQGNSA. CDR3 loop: CASSSPLAGASSTDTQYF. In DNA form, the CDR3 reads TGTGCCAGCAGCTCCCCTCTAGCGGGGGCTTCCAGCACAGATACGCAGTATTTT.

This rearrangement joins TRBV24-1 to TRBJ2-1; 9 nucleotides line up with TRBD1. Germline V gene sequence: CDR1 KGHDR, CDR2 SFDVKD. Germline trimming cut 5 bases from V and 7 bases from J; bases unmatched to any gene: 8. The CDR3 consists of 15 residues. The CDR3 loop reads CATSGGQGTWNEQFF. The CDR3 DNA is TGTGCCACCAGTGGTGGACAGGGGACGTGGAATGAGCAGTTCTTC.

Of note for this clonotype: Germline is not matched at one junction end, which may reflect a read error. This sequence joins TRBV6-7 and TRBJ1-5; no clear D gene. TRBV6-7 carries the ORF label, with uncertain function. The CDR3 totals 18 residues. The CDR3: CASSHQKGPSSGNQPKHF. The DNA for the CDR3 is TGTGCCAGCAGTCACCAAAAGGGCCCTTCGAGCGGCAATCAGCCCAAGCATTTT.

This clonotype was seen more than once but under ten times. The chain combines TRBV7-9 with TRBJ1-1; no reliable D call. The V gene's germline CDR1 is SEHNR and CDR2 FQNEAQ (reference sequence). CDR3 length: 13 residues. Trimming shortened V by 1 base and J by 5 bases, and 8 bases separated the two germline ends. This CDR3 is CASSLERFTEAFF. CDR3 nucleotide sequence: TGTGCCAGCAGCTTAGAGAGGTTTACTGAAGCTTTCTTT.

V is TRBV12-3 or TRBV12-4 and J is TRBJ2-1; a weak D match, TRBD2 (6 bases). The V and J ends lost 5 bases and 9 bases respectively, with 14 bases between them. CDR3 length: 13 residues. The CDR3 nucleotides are TGTGCCAGCAGTAAGGGACTCCCGAGTGAGCAGTTCTTC. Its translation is CASSKGLPSEQFF.